In its sample, the clone carrying this TCR beta chain was seen once. TCRdb's copy holds only in-frame clones and misses some; the assay was immunoSEQ multiplex PCR. This table holds approximately 150,000 clones, under 95% found once. The sample belongs to a study of T cell responses to AZD1222 COVID-19 vaccine. V lost 5 bases, J lost 5 bases, and 24 bases stayed unmatched. The CDR3 spans 20 residues. Germline V gene sequence: CDR1 MRHNA, CDR2 SNTAGT. The source was peripheral blood, collected 28 days after the second AZD1222 dose. The V and J genes are TRBV6-4 and TRBJ2-5; TRBD1 matches 9 bases. The origin of this receptor is an adult who received the AZD1222 COVID-19 vaccine. CDR3 loop: CASSPPPGTGLNYVRETQYF. The CDR3 DNA sequence: TGTGCCAGCAGTCCCCCCCCCGGGACAGGGTTAAATTACGTCAGGGAGACCCAGTACTTC.